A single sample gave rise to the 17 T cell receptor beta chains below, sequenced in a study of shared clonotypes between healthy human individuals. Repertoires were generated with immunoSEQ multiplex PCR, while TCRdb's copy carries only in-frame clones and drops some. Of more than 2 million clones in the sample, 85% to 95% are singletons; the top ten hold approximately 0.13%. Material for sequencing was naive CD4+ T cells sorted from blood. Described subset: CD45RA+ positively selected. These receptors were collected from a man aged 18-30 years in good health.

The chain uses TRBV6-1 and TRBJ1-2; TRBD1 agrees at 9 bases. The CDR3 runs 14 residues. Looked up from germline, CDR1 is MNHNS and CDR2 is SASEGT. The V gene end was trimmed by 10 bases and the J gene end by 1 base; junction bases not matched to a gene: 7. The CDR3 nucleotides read TGTGCCACCCCAGACAGGGGGAATAACTATGGCTACACCTTC. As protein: CATPDRGNNYGYTF.

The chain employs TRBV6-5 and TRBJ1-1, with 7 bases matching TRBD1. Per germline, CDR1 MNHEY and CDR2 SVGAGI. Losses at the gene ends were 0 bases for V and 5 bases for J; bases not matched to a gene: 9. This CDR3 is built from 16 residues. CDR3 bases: TGTGCCAGCAGTTACTCTAGGACAGGTCGGCGAACTGAAGCTTTCTTT. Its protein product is CASSYSRTGRRTEAFF.

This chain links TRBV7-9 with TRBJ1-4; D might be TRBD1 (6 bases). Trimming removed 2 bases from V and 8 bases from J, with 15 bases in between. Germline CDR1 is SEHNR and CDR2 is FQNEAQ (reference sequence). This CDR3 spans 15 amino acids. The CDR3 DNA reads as TGTGCCAGCAGCTTATTTCAGGGGAGCCTCGAAAAACTGTTTTTT. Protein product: CASSLFQGSLEKLFF.

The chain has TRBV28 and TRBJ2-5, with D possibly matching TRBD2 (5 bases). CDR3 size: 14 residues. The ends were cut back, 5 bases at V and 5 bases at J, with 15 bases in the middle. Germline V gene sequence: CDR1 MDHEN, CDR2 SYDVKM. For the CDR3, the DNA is TGTGCCAGCAGTGGCGAGAGGGCGCGGGAGACCCAGTACTTC. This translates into CASSGERARETQYF.

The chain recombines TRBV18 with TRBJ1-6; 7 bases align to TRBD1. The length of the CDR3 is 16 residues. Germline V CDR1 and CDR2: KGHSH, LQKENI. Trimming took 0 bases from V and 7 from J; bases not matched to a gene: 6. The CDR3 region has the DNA TGTGCCAGCTCACCACCGTACCGGGACAGAAATTCACCCCTCCACTTT. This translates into CASSPPYRDRNSPLHF.

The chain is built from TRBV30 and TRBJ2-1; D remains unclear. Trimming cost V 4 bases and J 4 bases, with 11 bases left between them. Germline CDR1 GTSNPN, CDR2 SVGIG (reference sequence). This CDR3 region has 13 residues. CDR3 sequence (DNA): TGTGCCTGGAATAACGGCAGATACAATGAGCAGTTCTTC. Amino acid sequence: CAWNNGRYNEQFF.

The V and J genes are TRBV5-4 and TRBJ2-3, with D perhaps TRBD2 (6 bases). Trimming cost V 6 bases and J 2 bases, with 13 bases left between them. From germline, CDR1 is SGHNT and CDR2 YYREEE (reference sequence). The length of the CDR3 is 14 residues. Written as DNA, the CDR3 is TGTGCCAGCATGGGTGGGGGGTCCACAGATACGCAGTATTTT. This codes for CASMGGGSTDTQYF.

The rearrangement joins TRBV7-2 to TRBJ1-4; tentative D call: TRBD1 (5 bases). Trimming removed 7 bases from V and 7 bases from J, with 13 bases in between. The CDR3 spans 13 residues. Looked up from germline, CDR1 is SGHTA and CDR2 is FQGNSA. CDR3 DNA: TGTGCCAGCACCCCCGGGGCGAGTGAAAAACTGTTTTTT. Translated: CASTPGASEKLFF.

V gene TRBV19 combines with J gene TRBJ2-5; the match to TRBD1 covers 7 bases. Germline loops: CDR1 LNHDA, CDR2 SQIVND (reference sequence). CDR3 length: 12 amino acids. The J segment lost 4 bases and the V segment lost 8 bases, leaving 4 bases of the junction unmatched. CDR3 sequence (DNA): TGTGCCAGTTCTACAGGGGTAGAGACCCAGTACTTC. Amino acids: CASSTGVETQYF. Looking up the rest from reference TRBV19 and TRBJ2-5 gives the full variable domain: DGGITQSPKYLFRKEGQNVTLSCEQNLNHDAMYWYRQDPGQGLRLIYYSQIVNDFQKGDIAEGYSVSREKKESFPLTVTSAQKNPTAFYLCASSTGVETQYFGPGTRLLVL.

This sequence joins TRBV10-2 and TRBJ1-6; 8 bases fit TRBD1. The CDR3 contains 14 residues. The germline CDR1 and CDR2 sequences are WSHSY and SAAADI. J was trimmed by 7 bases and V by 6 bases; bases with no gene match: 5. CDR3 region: CASRQGQENSPLHF. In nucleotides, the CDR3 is TGCGCCAGCAGGCAGGGACAGGAAAATTCACCCCTCCACTTT.

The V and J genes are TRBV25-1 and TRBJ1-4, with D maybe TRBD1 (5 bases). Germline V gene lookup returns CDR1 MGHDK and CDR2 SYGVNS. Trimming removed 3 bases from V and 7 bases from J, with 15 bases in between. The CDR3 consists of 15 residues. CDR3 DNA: TGTGCCAGCAGTGAGTTGGGTTGGAGGGGTGAAAAACTGTTTTTT. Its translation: CASSELGWRGEKLFF.

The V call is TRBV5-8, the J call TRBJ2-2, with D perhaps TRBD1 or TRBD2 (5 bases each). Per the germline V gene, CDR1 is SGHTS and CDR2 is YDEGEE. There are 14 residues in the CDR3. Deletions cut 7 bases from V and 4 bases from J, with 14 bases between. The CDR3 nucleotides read TGTGCCAGCCGAGTGAGGGGCGGCACCGGGGAGCTGTTTTTT. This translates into CASRVRGGTGELFF.

CDR3 protein: CASSPPGQIYEQYF. The DNA of the CDR3 is TGCGCCAGCAGTCCACCGGGACAGATTTACGAGCAGTACTTC. The V gene is TRBV4-1, the J gene TRBJ2-7; 7 nucleotides agree with TRBD1. Germline values: CDR1 MGHRA, CDR2 YSYEKL. This CDR3 is built from 14 residues. V lost 6 bases to trimming and J lost 4 bases; unmatched junction nucleotides: 9.

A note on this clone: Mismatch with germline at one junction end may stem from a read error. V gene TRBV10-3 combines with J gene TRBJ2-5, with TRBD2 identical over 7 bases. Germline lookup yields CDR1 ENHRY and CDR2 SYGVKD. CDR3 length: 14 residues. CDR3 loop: CAISQSPGGETQYF. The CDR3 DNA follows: TGTGCCATCAGTCAGTCCCCCGGGGGGGAGACCCAGTACTTC.

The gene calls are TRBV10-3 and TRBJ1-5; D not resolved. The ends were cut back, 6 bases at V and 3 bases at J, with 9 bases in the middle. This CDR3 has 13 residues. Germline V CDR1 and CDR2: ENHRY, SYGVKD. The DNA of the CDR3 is TGTGCCATCAGCGAAGCTACCAATCAGCCCCAGCATTTT. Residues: CAISEATNQPQHF.

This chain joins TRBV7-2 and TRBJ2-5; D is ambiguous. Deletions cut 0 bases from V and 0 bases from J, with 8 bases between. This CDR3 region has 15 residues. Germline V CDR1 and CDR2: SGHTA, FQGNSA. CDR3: CASSLASVYQETQYF. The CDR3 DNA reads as TGTGCCAGCAGCTTAGCGTCGGTTTACCAAGAGACCCAGTACTTC.

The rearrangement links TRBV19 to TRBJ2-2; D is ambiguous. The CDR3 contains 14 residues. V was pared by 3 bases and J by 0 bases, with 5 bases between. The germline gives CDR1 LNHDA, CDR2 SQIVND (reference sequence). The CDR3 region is CASSMGTNTGELFF. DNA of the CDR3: TGTGCCAGTAGTATGGGGACGAACACCGGGGAGCTGTTTTTT.